This T cell receptor beta chain is drawn from a study of T cell repertoires in cytomegalovirus infection. About the study: Public signatures in TCR beta pointed to CMV infection and matching HLA type. Overall study findings and caveats: Ex vivo responses were dominated by HLA-C-restricted CMV-specific TCR beta clonotypes.

A word on this clonotype: The antigen is not known.

V lost 6 bases and J 4 bases, leaving 11 bases between the germline ends. Germline V gene lookup returns CDR1 LNHDA and CDR2 SQIVND (reference sequence). The CDR3 has 13 residues. TCRdb processed the reads anew with MiXCR; each CDR3 protein has one entry. The repertoire holds 450,000 to 650,000 distinct CDR3 sequences, with more than 20% as singletons. The source of this sequence is a human donor in good health (CMV status not recorded). Some clones in this sample may be carry-over from other donors' samples. Material: PBMCs. The genes are TRBV19 and TRBJ2-3, with D tentatively TRBD2 (6 bases). CDR3 DNA sequence: TGTGCCAGTAGCGTGACTAGGGCAGATACGCAGTATTTT. It translates to CASSVTRADTQYF. The full variable domain, its missing parts supplied by reference TRBV19 and TRBJ2-3, is DGGITQSPKYLFRKEGQNVTLSCEQNLNHDAMYWYRQDPGQGLRLIYYSQIVNDFQKGDIAEGYSVSREKKESFPLTVTSAQKNPTAFYLCASSVTRADTQYFGPGTRLTVL.